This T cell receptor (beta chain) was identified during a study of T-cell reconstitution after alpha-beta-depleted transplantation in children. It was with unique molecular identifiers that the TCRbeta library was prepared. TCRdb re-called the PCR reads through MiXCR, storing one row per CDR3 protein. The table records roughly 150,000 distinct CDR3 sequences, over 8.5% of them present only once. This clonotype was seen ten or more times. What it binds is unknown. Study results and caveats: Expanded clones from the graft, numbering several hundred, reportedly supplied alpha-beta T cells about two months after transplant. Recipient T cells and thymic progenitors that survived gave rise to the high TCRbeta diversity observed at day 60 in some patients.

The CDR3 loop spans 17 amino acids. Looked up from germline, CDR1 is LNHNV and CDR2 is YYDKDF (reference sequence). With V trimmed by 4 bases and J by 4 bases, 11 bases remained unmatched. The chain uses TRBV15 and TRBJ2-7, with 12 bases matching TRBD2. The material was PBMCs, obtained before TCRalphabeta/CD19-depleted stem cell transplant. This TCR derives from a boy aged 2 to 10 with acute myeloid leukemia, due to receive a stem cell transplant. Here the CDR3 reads CATSKGLAGKYGYEQYF. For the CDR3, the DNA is TGTGCCACCAGCAAAGGACTAGCGGGAAAGTATGGGTACGAGCAGTACTTC.